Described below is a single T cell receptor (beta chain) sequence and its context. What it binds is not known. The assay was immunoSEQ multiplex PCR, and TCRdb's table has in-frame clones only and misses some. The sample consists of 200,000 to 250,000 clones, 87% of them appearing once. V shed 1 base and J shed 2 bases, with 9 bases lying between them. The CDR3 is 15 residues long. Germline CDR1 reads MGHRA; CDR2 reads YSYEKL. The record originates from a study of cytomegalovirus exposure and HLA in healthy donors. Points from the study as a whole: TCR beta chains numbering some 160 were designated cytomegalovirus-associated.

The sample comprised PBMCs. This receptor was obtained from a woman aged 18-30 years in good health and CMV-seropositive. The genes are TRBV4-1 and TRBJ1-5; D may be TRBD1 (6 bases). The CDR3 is CASSQGGGGNQPQHF. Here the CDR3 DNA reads TGCGCCAGCAGCCAAGGGGGGGGCGGCAATCAGCCCCAGCATTTT.